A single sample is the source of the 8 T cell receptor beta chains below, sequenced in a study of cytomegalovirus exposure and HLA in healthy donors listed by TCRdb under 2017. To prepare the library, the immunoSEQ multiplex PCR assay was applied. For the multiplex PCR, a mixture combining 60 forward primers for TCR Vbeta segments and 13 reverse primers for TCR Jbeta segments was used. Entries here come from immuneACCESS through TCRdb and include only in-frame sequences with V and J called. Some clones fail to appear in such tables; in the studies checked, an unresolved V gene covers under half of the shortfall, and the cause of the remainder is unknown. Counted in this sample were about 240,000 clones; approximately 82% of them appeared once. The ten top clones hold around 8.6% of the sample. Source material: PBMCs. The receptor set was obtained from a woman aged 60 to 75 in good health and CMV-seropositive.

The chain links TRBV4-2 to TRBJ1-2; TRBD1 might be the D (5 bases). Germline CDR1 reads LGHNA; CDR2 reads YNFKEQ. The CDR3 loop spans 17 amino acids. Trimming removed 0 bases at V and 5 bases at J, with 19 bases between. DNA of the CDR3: TGTGCCAGCAGCCAAGACCCCAAGGTAGGGCGGGGGTATGGCTACACCTTC. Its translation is CASSQDPKVGRGYGYTF.

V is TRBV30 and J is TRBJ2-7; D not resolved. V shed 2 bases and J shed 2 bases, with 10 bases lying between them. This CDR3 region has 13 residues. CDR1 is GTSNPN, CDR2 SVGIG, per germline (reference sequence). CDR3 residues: CAWSLSRTYEQYF. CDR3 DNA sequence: TGTGCCTGGAGTCTTTCCAGAACCTACGAGCAGTACTTC.

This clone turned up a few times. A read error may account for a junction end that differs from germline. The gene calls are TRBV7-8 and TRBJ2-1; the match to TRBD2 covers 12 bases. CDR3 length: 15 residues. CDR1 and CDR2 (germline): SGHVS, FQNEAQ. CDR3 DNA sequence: TGTGCCAGCAGCCCCCTAGCGGGAGGGCCCTCGCGGCGGGTCTTC. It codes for CASSPLAGGPSRRVF.

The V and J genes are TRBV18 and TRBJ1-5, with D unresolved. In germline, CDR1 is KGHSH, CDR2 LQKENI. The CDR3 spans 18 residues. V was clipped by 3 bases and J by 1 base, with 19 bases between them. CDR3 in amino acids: CASSPTGIDGGSNQPQHF. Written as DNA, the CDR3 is TGTGCCAGCTCACCCACGGGGATTGATGGTGGGAGCAATCAGCCCCAGCATTTT.

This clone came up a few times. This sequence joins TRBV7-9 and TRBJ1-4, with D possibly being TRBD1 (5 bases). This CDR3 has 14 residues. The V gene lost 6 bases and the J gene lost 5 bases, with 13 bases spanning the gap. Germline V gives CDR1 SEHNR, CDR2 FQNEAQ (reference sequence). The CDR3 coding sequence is TGTGCCAGCAGTGTAAAAGGGGCAAATGAAAAACTGTTTTTT. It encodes CASSVKGANEKLFF.

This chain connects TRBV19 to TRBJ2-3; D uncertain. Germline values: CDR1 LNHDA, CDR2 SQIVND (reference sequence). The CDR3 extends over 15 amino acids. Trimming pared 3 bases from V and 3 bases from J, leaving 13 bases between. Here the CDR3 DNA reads TGTGCCAGTAGTATCCTGGGCTTGCAGACAGATACGCAGTATTTT. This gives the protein CASSILGLQTDTQYF.

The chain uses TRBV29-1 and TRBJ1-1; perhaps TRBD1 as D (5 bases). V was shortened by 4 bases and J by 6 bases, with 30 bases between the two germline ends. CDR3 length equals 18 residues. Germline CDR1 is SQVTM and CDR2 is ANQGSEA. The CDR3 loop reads CSVVTPRALRGGKAEAFF. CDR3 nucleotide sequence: TGCAGCGTTGTTACTCCGAGGGCCCTCCGGGGGGGTAAAGCTGAAGCTTTCTTT.

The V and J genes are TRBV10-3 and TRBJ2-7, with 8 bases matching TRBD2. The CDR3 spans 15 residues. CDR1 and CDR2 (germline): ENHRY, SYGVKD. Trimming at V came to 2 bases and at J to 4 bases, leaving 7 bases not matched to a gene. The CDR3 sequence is CAISEDSGSGYEQYF. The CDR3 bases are TGTGCCATCAGTGAGGACAGCGGGAGTGGGTACGAGCAGTACTTC.